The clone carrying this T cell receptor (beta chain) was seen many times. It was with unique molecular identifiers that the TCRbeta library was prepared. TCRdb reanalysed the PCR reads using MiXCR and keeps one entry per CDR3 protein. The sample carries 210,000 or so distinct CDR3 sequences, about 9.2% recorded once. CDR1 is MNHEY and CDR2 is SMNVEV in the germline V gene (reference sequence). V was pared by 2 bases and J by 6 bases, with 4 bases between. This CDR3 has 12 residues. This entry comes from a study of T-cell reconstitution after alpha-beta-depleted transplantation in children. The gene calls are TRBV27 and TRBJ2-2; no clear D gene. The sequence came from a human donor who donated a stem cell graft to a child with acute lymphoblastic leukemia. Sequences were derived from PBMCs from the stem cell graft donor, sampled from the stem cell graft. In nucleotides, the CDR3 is TGTGCCAGCAGTTTAATCCCCGGGGAGCTGTTTTTT. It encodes CASSLIPGELFF.